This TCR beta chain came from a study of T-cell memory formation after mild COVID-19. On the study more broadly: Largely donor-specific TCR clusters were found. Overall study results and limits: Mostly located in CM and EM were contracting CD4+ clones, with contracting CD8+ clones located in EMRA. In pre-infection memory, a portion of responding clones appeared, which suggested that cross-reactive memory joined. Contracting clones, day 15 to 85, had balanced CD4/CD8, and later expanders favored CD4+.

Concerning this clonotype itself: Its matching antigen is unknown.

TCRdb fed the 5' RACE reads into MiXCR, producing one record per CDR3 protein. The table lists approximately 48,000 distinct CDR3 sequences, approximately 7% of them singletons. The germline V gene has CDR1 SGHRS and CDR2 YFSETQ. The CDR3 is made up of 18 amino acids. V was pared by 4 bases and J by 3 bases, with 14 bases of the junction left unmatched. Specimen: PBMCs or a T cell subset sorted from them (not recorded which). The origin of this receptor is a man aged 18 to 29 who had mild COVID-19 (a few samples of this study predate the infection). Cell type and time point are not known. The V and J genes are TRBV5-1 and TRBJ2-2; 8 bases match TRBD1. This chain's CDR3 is CASSRRGTGGGDTGELFF. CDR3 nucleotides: TGCGCCAGCAGCAGGCGCGGGACAGGCGGAGGGGACACCGGGGAGCTGTTTTTT.